The entry below gives a single T cell receptor (beta chain) sequence along with its context. The CDR3 spans 17 residues. Trimming took off 0 bases at V and 4 bases at J, with 18 bases between the two ends. Germline-derived CDR1 and CDR2 are LGHNA and YSLEER. The method was immunoSEQ multiplex PCR; TCRdb's version includes in-frame clones alone and lacks a portion of them. The data hold approximately 79,000 clones, with just over 90% observed a single time. The data derive from a study of T cell changes during pregnancy in multiple sclerosis. This clonotype originated in a female donor in good health, enrolled as a control in a pregnancy study. This chain links TRBV4-3 with TRBJ1-2; maybe TRBD1 (5 bases). The input for sequencing was peripheral blood, taken in the second trimester of pregnancy. CDR3 in DNA: TGCGCCAGCAGCCAAGAGAAACAGGACGGTAGGGGCTATGGCTACACCTTC. Translation gives CASSQEKQDGRGYGYTF.